These 10 T cell receptor beta chains were all obtained from the same sample, sequenced in a study of T cell repertoires in cytomegalovirus infection (dated by TCRdb to between 2019 and 2020). Instrument on record: Illumina HiSeq 1500. TCRdb reran the public reads through fastp at Q25 and MiXCR, keeping productive beta chains. Identical CDR3 protein sequences are pooled into one entry, listed with their most common genes and DNA. Across this sample there are roughly 280,000 distinct CDR3 sequences, with roughly 10% seen only once. Of the sample, roughly 16% is held by the ten largest clones. Sequencing used PBMCs. The receptors were sampled from a human donor in good health (CMV status not recorded). Some clones in this sample may be carry-over from other donors' samples.

Many counts were recorded for this clonotype. The chain has TRBV12-3 or TRBV12-4 and TRBJ1-5; 7 bases match TRBD1. After removal of 5 bases from V and 4 bases from J, the junction contained 5 bases not matched to a gene. The CDR3 contains 14 residues. CDR3 in amino acids: CASSSRDRNQPQHF. CDR3 DNA sequence: TGTGCCAGCAGTAGCCGGGACAGAAATCAGCCCCAGCATTTT.

This clonotype was recorded a few times. The chain employs TRBV7-2 and TRBJ2-1; D is possibly TRBD2 (5 bases). The CDR3 is 14 residues long. Trimming took 0 bases from V and 9 from J, leaving 12 bases between them. Germline-derived CDR1 and CDR2 are SGHTA and FQGNSA. The CDR3 loop reads CASSLAHGGSEQFF. CDR3 nucleotide sequence: TGTGCCAGCAGCTTAGCGCACGGAGGTAGTGAGCAGTTCTTC.

This clonotype was counted a few times. CDR3 bases: TGCAGCGTTGAAGTACGGGCCTCTGGAAACACCATATATTTT. It translates to CSVEVRASGNTIYF. The rearrangement uses TRBV29-1 and TRBJ1-3; D uncertain. The CDR3 contains 14 residues. The V and J ends lost 1 base and 0 bases respectively, with 7 bases between them. The germline CDR1 and CDR2 sequences are SQVTM and ANQGSEA.

Many counts were recorded for this clonotype. The genes are TRBV7-2 and TRBJ2-2; TRBD1 matches at 7 bases. The CDR3 extends over 14 amino acids. Germline values: CDR1 SGHTA, CDR2 FQGNSA. The V segment lost 8 bases and the J segment 6 bases; nucleotides outside the gene matches: 9. The DNA for the CDR3 is TGTGCCAGCGGTACCGGGACAGTTCCCGGGGAGCTGTTTTTT. Its translation: CASGTGTVPGELFF.

This clonotype was seen a handful of times. J is TRBJ2-3 and V is TRBV24-1; D call uncertain. V dropped 4 bases and J dropped 4 bases, with 5 bases sitting between them. CDR1 is KGHDR and CDR2 is SFDVKD in the germline V gene. The CDR3 runs 12 residues. The CDR3 region is CATSEGPDTQYF. In nucleotides, the CDR3 is TGTGCCACCAGTGAAGGCCCAGATACGCAGTATTTT.

V is TRBV28 and J is TRBJ1-1; possible D gene TRBD1, 5 bases. V shed 6 bases and J shed 9 bases, with 11 bases lying between them. The CDR3 covers 11 residues. Germline CDR1 is MDHEN and CDR2 is SYDVKM. The CDR3, as DNA: TGTGCCAGCAGCCCAGGGTCGAAAGCTTTCTTT. Translating it yields CASSPGSKAFF.

The CDR3 protein is CASSFEGGRGQQPQHF. CDR3 in DNA: TGTGCCAGCAGCTTCGAAGGGGGTAGGGGGCAACAGCCCCAGCATTTT. The chain employs TRBV7-2 and TRBJ1-5; TRBD1 matches at 7 bases. Trimming at V came to 3 bases and at J to 7 bases, leaving 12 bases not matched to a gene. This CDR3 is 16 amino acids long. Germline V gives CDR1 SGHTA, CDR2 FQGNSA.

The chain joins TRBV29-1 to TRBJ1-2; 8 nucleotides match TRBD1. This CDR3 region has 14 residues. After removal of 1 base from V and 5 bases from J, the junction contained 6 bases not matched to a gene. Germline CDR1 SQVTM, CDR2 ANQGSEA. CDR3 coding DNA: TGCAGCGTTGAAGGTAGTCAGGGGGCGTATGGCTACACCTTC. Amino acid sequence: CSVEGSQGAYGYTF.

The rearrangement joins TRBV5-4 to TRBJ2-5; tentatively, D is TRBD1 (6 bases). The germline V and J ends were trimmed by 2 bases and 3 bases, with 8 bases remaining between them. Per germline, CDR1 SGHNT and CDR2 YYREEE (reference sequence). The CDR3 runs 13 residues. The CDR3 region has the DNA TGTGCCAGCAGCTTTCCAGGGGAAGAGACCCAGTACTTC. Protein: CASSFPGEETQYF.

This chain links TRBV6-6 with TRBJ1-2; weak D call: TRBD1 (6 bases). Germline V lookup: CDR1 MNHNY, CDR2 SVGAGI (reference sequence). CDR3 length: 14 amino acids. The V and J ends lost 4 bases and 1 base respectively, with 10 bases between them. In DNA form, the CDR3 reads TGTGCCAGCAGTTCCAACAGGGATAACTATGGCTACACCTTC. Its protein product is CASSSNRDNYGYTF.